The clone carrying this T cell receptor beta chain occurred many times. The antigen remains unidentified. This entry belongs to a study of T-cell reconstitution after alpha-beta-depleted transplantation in children. Unique molecular identifiers were used to barcode this TCRbeta library. TCRdb independently ran MiXCR on the PCR reads; one entry per CDR3 protein. The repertoire holds around 450,000 distinct CDR3 sequences, with approximately 10% as singletons. The CDR3 is 15 amino acids. J gave up 6 bases and V 3 bases, and 11 bases lay outside the gene matches. CDR1 and CDR2 from the germline V gene are KGHSH and LQKENI. Findings and limits, study-wide: A year post-transplant, T-cell counts and diversity derived mostly from newly produced T cells. Several hundred expanded graft clones reportedly were the source of alpha-beta T cells about two months after transplant. Some patients showed high day-60 TCRbeta diversity, which derived from surviving recipient T cells and thymic progenitors.

This clonotype was sampled from a child aged 2 to 10 with inherited bone marrow failure, due to receive a stem cell transplant. This rearrangement joins TRBV18 to TRBJ2-7; the match to TRBD2 covers 7 bases. Sequenced here: PBMCs, sampled before TCRalphabeta/CD19-depleted stem cell transplant. The CDR3 sequence is CASSPGGRALGEQYF. Written as DNA, the CDR3 is TGTGCCAGCTCACCGGGTGGGAGGGCCCTCGGCGAGCAGTACTTC.